The 22 T cell receptor beta chains in this list originate from one sample, sequenced in a study of PD-L1 blockade in urothelial cancer. TCRdb keeps only in-frame clones here, not all; method: immunoSEQ multiplex PCR. The sample gives about 63,000 clones, more than 80% of which show up once; roughly 5% is in the top ten. Regarding time point: pretreatment peripheral blood. This sample comprised PBMCs, obtained around atezolizumab (anti-PD-L1) treatment. The receptors stem from a man aged 70-80 years with urothelial cancer.

The rearrangement links TRBV19 to TRBJ2-3, with 8 nucleotides matching TRBD1. The CDR3 totals 17 residues. Trimming at V came to 2 bases and at J to 6 bases, leaving 13 bases not matched to a gene. The V gene's germline CDR1 is LNHDA and CDR2 SQIVND (reference sequence). The CDR3: CASSISPGQGRRDTQYF. In DNA form, the CDR3 reads TGTGCCAGTAGTATATCTCCCGGACAGGGCCGCAGGGATACGCAGTATTTT.

The V and J genes are TRBV18 and TRBJ2-2; the D gene is possibly TRBD1 (5 bases). The CDR3 covers 16 residues. V dropped 2 bases and J dropped 1 base, with 11 bases sitting between them. From germline, CDR1 is KGHSH and CDR2 LQKENI. In DNA, the CDR3 is TGTGCCAGCTCACCAATAGACAGAATGAACACCGGGGAGCTGTTTTTT. Protein: CASSPIDRMNTGELFF.

V and J are TRBV7-8 and TRBJ2-3; tentatively, D is TRBD2 (6 bases). Trimming took off 5 bases at V and 0 bases at J, with 21 bases between the two ends. The length of the CDR3 is 18 residues. The germline gives CDR1 SGHVS, CDR2 FQNEAQ. The CDR3 sequence: CASSQADGLALSTDTQYF. The CDR3 DNA is TGTGCCAGCAGCCAGGCCGATGGGCTAGCGCTTAGCACAGATACGCAGTATTTT. Looking up the rest from reference TRBV7-8 and TRBJ2-3 gives the full variable domain: GAGVSQSPRYKVAKRGQDVALRCDPISGHVSLFWYQQALGQGPEFLTYFQNEAQLDKSGLPSDRFFAERPEGSVSTLKIQRTQQEDSAVYLCASSQADGLALSTDTQYFGPGTRLTVL.

This chain links TRBV7-3 with TRBJ2-2, with D possibly being TRBD2 (5 bases). This CDR3 region has 16 residues. Germline CDR1 and CDR2: SGHTA and FQGTGA. Between the trimmed V and J ends, which lost 2 bases and 5 bases, there was a span of 15 bases. CDR3 sequence reads: CASSLQARATTGELFF. The DNA of the CDR3 is TGTGCCAGCAGCTTACAGGCGAGGGCGACGACCGGGGAGCTGTTTTTT.

This clone was found once. The J gene is TRBJ2-2, the V gene TRBV5-3; 8 bases match TRBD2. TRBV5-3 is an ORF, and what it does is uncertain. V lost 8 bases, J lost 2 bases, and 8 bases stayed unmatched. The CDR3 loop spans 15 amino acids. The CDR3 loop reads CASNPGGTNTGELFF. DNA for the CDR3: TGTGCCAGCAACCCGGGGGGGACTAACACCGGGGAGCTGTTTTTT.

This rearrangement joins TRBV7-2 to TRBJ1-4; D perhaps matches TRBD1 (6 bases). The CDR3 extends over 14 amino acids. Germline CDR1 and CDR2: SGHTA and FQGNSA. V gave up 5 bases and J gave up 3 bases, with 10 bases separating them. CDR3 in amino acids: CASSAQGSNEKLFF. The CDR3 DNA is TGTGCCAGCAGCGCACAGGGCTCTAATGAAAAACTGTTTTTT.

This clone was recorded a few times. The chain has TRBV9 and TRBJ2-5; D is possibly TRBD2 (6 bases). The CDR3 extends over 15 amino acids. In germline, CDR1 is SGDLS, CDR2 YYNGEE. Trimming cost V 4 bases and J 5 bases, with 18 bases left between them. The CDR3 here is CASSPRTEGWETQYF. Written as DNA, the CDR3 is TGTGCCAGCAGCCCCCGGACGGAGGGTTGGGAGACCCAGTACTTC.

This clone was found once. The CDR3 sequence is CASSDTGDREQYF. The CDR3 nucleotides read TGTGCCAGCAGTGATACAGGGGACCGCGAGCAGTACTTC. The V gene is TRBV6-1, the J gene TRBJ2-7; TRBD1 aligns across 7 bases. V lost 3 bases to trimming and J lost 6 bases; unmatched junction nucleotides: 5. In germline, CDR1 is MNHNS, CDR2 SASEGT. The CDR3 length is 13 residues.

The rearrangement links TRBV29-1 to TRBJ2-7; 9 bases are shared with TRBD2. The CDR3 consists of 13 residues. Germline trimming cut 7 bases from V and 2 bases from J; bases unmatched to any gene: 6. Germline assignment: CDR1 SQVTM and CDR2 ANQGSEA. The CDR3 DNA reads TGCAGCGATCGGACTAGCGCAACCTACGAGCAGTACTTC. Protein product: CSDRTSATYEQYF.

The J gene is TRBJ2-1, the V gene TRBV30; D is ambiguous. Trimming took 1 base from V and 2 from J, leaving 12 bases between them. This CDR3 spans 15 amino acids. Per germline, CDR1 GTSNPN and CDR2 SVGIG (reference sequence). The CDR3 DNA reads as TGTGCCTGGAGTGCTGGGCATACCGCCTACAATGAGCAGTTCTTC. This sequence encodes CAWSAGHTAYNEQFF.

V usage is TRBV19 and J usage is TRBJ2-2; 9 bases align to TRBD2. The germline V gene encodes CDR1 LNHDA and CDR2 SQIVND (reference sequence). CDR3 size: 15 residues. V was pared by 2 bases and J by 5 bases, with 3 bases of the junction left unmatched. The CDR3: CASSISLAGTGELFF. CDR3 coding DNA: TGTGCCAGTAGTATAAGCCTAGCGGGAACCGGGGAGCTGTTTTTT.

V usage is TRBV4-2 and J usage is TRBJ1-4, with D possibly TRBD1 on 5 matching bases. Germline V lookup: CDR1 LGHNA, CDR2 YNFKEQ. The CDR3 length is 17 residues. With 0 bases removed from V and 0 bases from J, the gap between germline ends came to 11 bases. The CDR3 nucleotides are TGTGCCAGCAGCCAAGAGGGCGGGGCTGCAACTAATGAAAAACTGTTTTTT. Protein product: CASSQEGGAATNEKLFF.

The chain has TRBV5-1 and TRBJ2-1; tentative D call: TRBD1 (6 bases). Germline assignment: CDR1 SGHRS and CDR2 YFSETQ. Trimming cost V 2 bases and J 8 bases, with 14 bases left between them. The CDR3 length is 14 residues. CDR3 DNA: TGCGCCAGCAGCTTACAGGGTATGGAAGATGAGCAGTTCTTC. Encoded protein: CASSLQGMEDEQFF.

This chain uses TRBV5-3 with TRBJ2-5; TRBD2 aligns across 7 bases. TRBV5-3 carries the ORF label, with uncertain function. Trimming took 1 base from V and 4 from J; bases not matched to a gene: 13. The CDR3 is 17 residues long. CDR3: CARSLLKGPERGETQYF. The CDR3, as DNA: TGTGCCAGAAGCTTGTTAAAGGGTCCGGAGCGGGGAGAGACCCAGTACTTC.

V gene TRBV7-2 combines with J gene TRBJ1-5, with D tentatively TRBD1 (5 bases). In germline, CDR1 is SGHTA, CDR2 FQGNSA. The length of the CDR3 is 14 residues. V was pared by 4 bases and J by 0 bases, with 7 bases between. CDR3 region: CASSSTVSNQPQHF. In nucleotides, the CDR3 is TGTGCCAGCAGCTCGACAGTTAGCAATCAGCCCCAGCATTTT. Full variable domain (remainder filled in from reference TRBV7-2 and TRBJ1-5): GAGVSQSPSNKVTEKGKDVELRCDPISGHTALYWYRQSLGQGLEFLIYFQGNSAPDKSGLPSDRFSAERTGGSVSTLTIQRTQQEDSAVYLCASSSTVSNQPQHFGDGTRLSIL.

The J gene is TRBJ2-5, the V gene TRBV7-9; TRBD1 matches at 10 bases. Germline CDR1 is SEHNR and CDR2 is FQNEAQ (reference sequence). The length of the CDR3 is 15 residues. The junction had 8 bases not matched to a gene; V was cut back by 5 bases and J by 5 bases. The CDR3 here is CASSARQGAEETQYF. The CDR3 DNA sequence: TGTGCCAGCAGCGCCCGACAGGGGGCGGAGGAGACCCAGTACTTC. Combining the CDR3 with reference TRBV7-9 and TRBJ2-5 gives the whole variable domain DTGVSQNPRHKITKRGQNVTFRCDPISEHNRLYWYRQTLGQGPEFLTYFQNEAQLEKSRLLSDRFSAERPKGSFSTLEIQRTEQGDSAMYLCASSARQGAEETQYFGPGTRLLVL.

This clone turned up a few times. V is TRBV27 and J is TRBJ2-5; D gene uncertain. Germline assignment: CDR1 MNHEY and CDR2 SMNVEV (reference sequence). V was pared by 7 bases and J by 2 bases, with 11 bases between. This CDR3 is built from 13 residues. Written as DNA, the CDR3 is TGTGCCAGCAAGGTTAGGAGACAAGAGACCCAGTACTTC. Its protein product is CASKVRRQETQYF.

This chain links TRBV6-1 with TRBJ2-1, with D tentatively TRBD1 (5 bases). V was clipped by 0 bases and J by 1 base, with 10 bases between them. Germline V gives CDR1 MNHNS, CDR2 SASEGT. The CDR3 totals 16 residues. CDR3 DNA: TGTGCCAGCAGTGAAGCTGGGGCAACGTCCTACAATGAGCAGTTCTTC. Protein product: CASSEAGATSYNEQFF.

This chain links TRBV18 with TRBJ1-2; weak D call: TRBD1 (5 bases). The CDR3 has 14 amino acids. CDR1 and CDR2 (germline): KGHSH, LQKENI. The ends were cut back, 4 bases at V and 8 bases at J, with 17 bases in the middle. The CDR3: CASSLLRGAEGYTF. CDR3 nucleotides: TGTGCCAGCTCACTCCTTAGGGGCGCCGAAGGCTACACCTTC.

The gene calls are TRBV29-1 and TRBJ1-4, with 8 bases that match TRBD1. The V segment lost 7 bases and the J segment 7 bases; nucleotides outside the gene matches: 8. CDR1 is SQVTM, CDR2 ANQGSEA, per germline. The CDR3 loop spans 13 amino acids. The chain's CDR3 is CSATTGGSEKLFF. DNA for the CDR3: TGCAGCGCCACCACAGGGGGGAGTGAAAAACTGTTTTTT.

The J gene is TRBJ2-2, the V gene TRBV19; the match to TRBD1 covers 9 bases. CDR3 length: 14 residues. V lost 6 bases, J lost 4 bases, and 3 bases stayed unmatched. Germline lookup yields CDR1 LNHDA and CDR2 SQIVND (reference sequence). The CDR3 DNA follows: TGTGCCAGTAGCAGGACAGGGGTCACCGGGGAGCTGTTTTTT. Protein sequence: CASSRTGVTGELFF.

This rearrangement joins TRBV7-9 to TRBJ2-7; 11 bases align to TRBD2. V shed 6 bases, J shed 0 bases, and the junction held 4 bases outside the gene matches. CDR3 length: 15 residues. Germline V gene lookup returns CDR1 SEHNR and CDR2 FQNEAQ (reference sequence). CDR3 loop: CASSFSGGGSYEQYF. For the CDR3, the DNA is TGTGCCAGCAGTTTTAGCGGGGGGGGCTCCTACGAGCAGTACTTC.